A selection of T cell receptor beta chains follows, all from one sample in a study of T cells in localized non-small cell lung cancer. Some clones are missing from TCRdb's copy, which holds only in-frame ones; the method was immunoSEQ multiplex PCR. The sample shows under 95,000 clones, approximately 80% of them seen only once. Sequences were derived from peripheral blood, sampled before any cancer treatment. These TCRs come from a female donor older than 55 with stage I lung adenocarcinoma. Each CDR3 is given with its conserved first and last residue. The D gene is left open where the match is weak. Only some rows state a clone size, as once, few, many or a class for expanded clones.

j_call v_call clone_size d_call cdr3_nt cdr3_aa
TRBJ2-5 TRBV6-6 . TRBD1 TGTGCCAGCAGTTCCCCTGGGACAGGGAAGACCCAGTACTTC CASSSPGTGKTQYF
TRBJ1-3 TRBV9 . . TGTGCCAGCAGCGTAGACCTCGGCCTCGGGAACACCATATATTTT CASSVDLGLGNTIYF
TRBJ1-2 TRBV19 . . TGTGCCAGTAGTATGAGCCCGGGCAGGAGATGGGATGGCTACACCTTC CASSMSPGRRWDGYTF
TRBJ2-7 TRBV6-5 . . TGTGCCAGCACGTTGCCGTCCTACGAGCAGTACTTC CASTLPSYEQYF
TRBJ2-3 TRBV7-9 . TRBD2 TGTGCCAGCAGCTTAAGTGGACTAGCCTTCACAGATACGCAGTATTTT CASSLSGLAFTDTQYF
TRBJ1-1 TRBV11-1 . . TGTGCTGTACTTGGAAGGGAAGGGACTGAAGCTTTCTTT CAVLGREGTEAFF
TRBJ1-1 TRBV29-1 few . TGCAGCGTTGAAAGTCCCCAGGGTGGCACTGAAGCTTTCTTT CSVESPQGGTEAFF
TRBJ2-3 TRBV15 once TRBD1 TGTGCCACCAGCAGAGATCCTCCAGGGGGAGATGGGGCAGATACGCAGTATTTT CATSRDPPGGDGADTQYF
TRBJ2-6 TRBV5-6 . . TGTGCCAGCGCCAACCCACAGTTTCCCGGGGCCAACGTCCTGACTTTC CASANPQFPGANVLTF
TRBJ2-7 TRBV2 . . TGTGCCAGCAGCGAAAAGACTGTACAGGGTGGATACGAGCAGTACTTC CASSEKTVQGGYEQYF
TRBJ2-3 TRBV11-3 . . TGTGCCAGCAGCTTCTCCGCGGGGCGGGGCACAGATACGCAGTATTTT CASSFSAGRGTDTQYF
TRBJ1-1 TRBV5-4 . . TGTGCCAGCAGCCAGCCTTTGAACACTGAAGCTTTCTTT CASSQPLNTEAFF
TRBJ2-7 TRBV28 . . TGTGCCAGCAGTACCCCGACAGCCTACGAGCAGTACTTC CASSTPTAYEQYF
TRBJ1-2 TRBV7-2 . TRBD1 TGTGCCAGCAGCCCAAGCGGGACAGGGGTGGTCTACACCTTC CASSPSGTGVVYTF
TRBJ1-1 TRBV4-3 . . TGCGCCAGCAGCCAAACCTCAAGGGAGAACACTGAAGCTTTCTTT CASSQTSRENTEAFF
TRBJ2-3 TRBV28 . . TGTGCCAGCAGTTTTCCCCGACAGGGACTCACCGCTAGCACAGATACGCAGTATTTT CASSFPRQGLTASTDTQYF
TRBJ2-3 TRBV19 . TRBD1 TGTGCCAGTTCCCTCGACAGGGGGAGCACAGATACGCAGTATTTT CASSLDRGSTDTQYF